This is a list of T cell receptor beta chains from one sample in a study of CD8 T cells in ankylosing spondylitis. TCRdb ran MiXCR on the 5' RACE reads and lists one entry per CDR3 protein. The data show around 150,000 distinct CDR3 sequences, 6% to 8.5% seen once. Sequenced input: blood, either unsorted or a sorted T cell fraction (not recorded which). These TCRs come from a female donor with ankylosing spondylitis or in good health (not recorded which). Both conserved end residues are part of each CDR3. The order of the fields is CDR3 protein, CDR3 DNA, J gene, D gene, V gene, clone size. D genes are given only for firm matches. Size values are once, few and many counts, or a class for expanded clones, and some rows have none.

CDR3aa: CSVGETGNTIYF
CDR3nt: TGCAGCGTTGGGGAAACTGGAAACACCATATATTTT
j_gene: TRBJ1-3
d_gene: .
v_gene: TRBV29-1
abundance: many

CDR3aa: CAWSRVLSDEQFF
CDR3nt: TGTGCCTGGAGTCGAGTCTTGAGCGATGAGCAGTTCTTC
j_gene: TRBJ2-1
d_gene: .
v_gene: TRBV30
abundance: few

CDR3aa: CASSLSRNHGYTF
CDR3nt: TGTGCCAGCAGCTTATCCAGAAATCATGGCTACACCTTC
j_gene: TRBJ1-2
d_gene: .
v_gene: TRBV7-2
abundance: many

CDR3aa: CSASPLGQGPQQYF
CDR3nt: TGCAGTGCTAGCCCCCTCGGGCAGGGGCCTCAGCAGTACTTC
j_gene: TRBJ2-7
d_gene: .
v_gene: TRBV20-1
abundance: many

CDR3aa: CASSGQGGRETQYF
CDR3nt: TGTGCCAGCAGCGGACAGGGAGGAAGGGAGACCCAGTACTTC
j_gene: TRBJ2-5
d_gene: .
v_gene: TRBV9
abundance: many

CDR3aa: CASSQGDGRRGYTF
CDR3nt: TGTGCCAGCAGCCAAGGAGATGGGCGACGGGGCTACACCTTC
j_gene: TRBJ1-2
d_gene: .
v_gene: TRBV3-1
abundance: few

CDR3aa: CSAARGVEAFF
CDR3nt: TGCAGTGCTGCCAGGGGGGTTGAAGCTTTCTTT
j_gene: TRBJ1-1
d_gene: TRBD1
v_gene: TRBV20-1
abundance: many

CDR3aa: CASSQVQYGYTF
CDR3nt: TGTGCCAGCAGCCAAGTGCAGTATGGCTACACCTTC
j_gene: TRBJ1-2
d_gene: .
v_gene: TRBV3-1
abundance: .

CDR3aa: CASSLAPNYNEQFF
CDR3nt: TGCGCCAGCAGCTTGGCCCCGAATTACAATGAGCAGTTCTTC
j_gene: TRBJ2-1
d_gene: .
v_gene: TRBV5-1
abundance: many

CDR3aa: CAAYSNRPGLAGPRSTDTQYF
CDR3nt: TGTGCGGCTTATTCCAACCGACCGGGACTAGCGGGACCGCGTTCCACAGATACGCAGTATTTT
j_gene: TRBJ2-3
d_gene: TRBD2
v_gene: TRBV6-7
abundance: .

CDR3aa: CAISRAGTATQETQYF
CDR3nt: TGTGCCATCAGTCGGGCCGGGACAGCGACCCAAGAGACCCAGTACTTC
j_gene: TRBJ2-5
d_gene: TRBD1
v_gene: TRBV10-3
abundance: .

CDR3aa: CASSVEDSSGNYGYTF
CDR3nt: TGTGCCAGCAGCGTAGAGGACAGTTCGGGGAACTATGGCTACACCTTC
j_gene: TRBJ1-2
d_gene: .
v_gene: TRBV9
abundance: many

CDR3aa: CASSLDLGQGSPLHF
CDR3nt: TGCGCCAGCAGCTTGGATTTGGGGCAGGGTTCACCCCTCCACTTT
j_gene: TRBJ1-6
d_gene: .
v_gene: TRBV5-1
abundance: many

CDR3aa: CASSFFTKETQYF
CDR3nt: TGCGCCAGCAGCTTTTTTACCAAGGAGACCCAGTACTTC
j_gene: TRBJ2-5
d_gene: .
v_gene: TRBV5-1
abundance: many

CDR3aa: CASSLGGKSYNEQFF
CDR3nt: TGTGCCAGCAGTTTAGGGGGAAAGAGCTACAATGAGCAGTTCTTC
j_gene: TRBJ2-1
d_gene: .
v_gene: TRBV27
abundance: many